This entry lists 31 T cell receptor beta chains sequenced from one sample in a study of blood T cell repertoires in COVID-19. Profiling relied on immunoSEQ multiplex PCR, and the TCRdb table lists in-frame clones only, not all of them. The sample carries 55,000 to 80,000 clones, 92% recorded once. The sequencing sample was made of peripheral blood. The receptors here all came from a human donor in a cohort sampled during active COVID-19.

The chain couples TRBV18 to TRBJ1-1, with 7 nucleotides matching TRBD1. The germline gives CDR1 KGHSH, CDR2 LQKENI. The CDR3 loop spans 15 amino acids. V trimming: 3 bases; J trimming: 0 bases; junction bases outside the gene matches: 4. In DNA, the CDR3 is TGTGCCAGCTCACCTGGGACAGTGATGAACACTGAAGCTTTCTTT. Its translation is CASSPGTVMNTEAFF.

This clone was found once. The J gene is TRBJ2-7, the V gene TRBV11-2, with 14 bases matching TRBD2. CDR1 and CDR2 from the germline V gene are SGHAT and FQNNGV. The CDR3 loop spans 16 amino acids. V gave up 2 bases and J gave up 6 bases; unmatched junction bases: 6. CDR3 nucleotides: TGTGCCAGCAGCTTACGGGGACTAGCGGGGGATGGCGAGCAGTACTTC. Protein: CASSLRGLAGDGEQYF.

The rearrangement uses TRBV5-4 and TRBJ2-5, with 9 positions matching TRBD2. Trimming cost V 3 bases and J 5 bases; bases outside gene matches: 5. CDR1 and CDR2 (germline): SGHNT, YYREEE (reference sequence). The length of the CDR3 is 14 residues. CDR3: CASSSLAGQETQYF. Here the CDR3 DNA reads TGTGCCAGCAGCTCCCTAGCGGGGCAGGAGACCCAGTACTTC.

J is TRBJ2-3 and V is TRBV25-1; D is unresolved. The length of the CDR3 is 12 residues. CDR1 is MGHDK, CDR2 SYGVNS, per germline. With 5 bases removed from V and 6 bases from J, the gap between germline ends came to 9 bases. CDR3 sequence reads: CASSPRTDTQYF. Here the CDR3 DNA reads TGTGCCAGCAGTCCGCGTACGGATACGCAGTATTTT.

This chain connects TRBV4-2 to TRBJ1-1, with D unresolved. Germline V gene data show CDR1 as LGHNA and CDR2 as YNFKEQ. Deletions cut 0 bases from V and 2 bases from J, with 10 bases between. This CDR3 has 15 residues. CDR3 sequence: CASSQEPGLNTEAFF. CDR3 bases: TGTGCCAGCAGCCAAGAGCCAGGACTAAACACTGAAGCTTTCTTT.

The V call is TRBV6-5, the J call TRBJ1-4; unclear D gene. The CDR3 has 14 residues. Germline V gene sequence: CDR1 MNHEY, CDR2 SVGAGI. V dropped 0 bases and J dropped 8 bases, with 10 bases sitting between them. This CDR3 reads CASSYSTGSEKLFF. CDR3 in DNA: TGTGCCAGCAGTTACTCAACCGGGAGCGAAAAACTGTTTTTT.

In the case of this clone: A read error may account for a junction end that differs from germline. The same CDR3 also results from other DNA sequences found in this sample. V is TRBV7-6 and J is TRBJ2-2; maybe TRBD2 (6 bases). The CDR3 has 16 amino acids. Germline assignment: CDR1 SGHVS and CDR2 FNYEAQ. The CDR3 DNA sequence: TGTGCCAGCAGCCTAGCCGGGACTCCAAACACCGGGGAGCTGTTTTTT. It codes for CASSLAGTPNTGELFF.

The V gene is TRBV3-1 (or the pseudogene TRBV3-2), the J gene TRBJ2-6; D unresolved. The germline CDR1 and CDR2 sequences are LGHDT and YNNKEL (reference sequence). There are 17 residues in the CDR3. Deletions cut 0 bases from V and 0 bases from J, with 9 bases between. DNA of the CDR3: TGTGCCAGCAGCCAAGATGGGCGCCTCTCTGGGGCCAACGTCCTGACTTTC. Amino acids: CASSQDGRLSGANVLTF.

V usage is TRBV7-8 and J usage is TRBJ2-5; D unclear. The germline V gene has CDR1 SGHVS and CDR2 FQNEAQ. Trimming cost V 5 bases and J 5 bases, with 9 bases left between them. The CDR3 runs 12 residues. The DNA of the CDR3 is TGTGCCAGCAGCCTCCTCCGGGAGACCCAGTACTTC. Amino acids: CASSLLRETQYF. Using reference TRBV7-8 and TRBJ2-5 for the parts outside the CDR3, the full variable domain is GAGVSQSPRYKVAKRGQDVALRCDPISGHVSLFWYQQALGQGPEFLTYFQNEAQLDKSGLPSDRFFAERPEGSVSTLKIQRTQQEDSAVYLCASSLLRETQYFGPGTRLLVL.

This rearrangement joins TRBV6-2 or TRBV6-3 to TRBJ2-4, with 10 nucleotides matching TRBD1. The V and J ends lost 0 bases and 0 bases, in that order; junction bases with no gene match: 5. The CDR3 extends over 18 amino acids. Germline lookup yields CDR1 MNHEY and CDR2 SVGEGT. The CDR3 protein is CASSYSSDRGLAKNIQYF. CDR3 DNA sequence: TGTGCCAGCAGTTACTCGAGTGACAGGGGGCTAGCCAAAAACATTCAGTACTTC.

This clone was recorded only once. The chain is built from TRBV11-3 and TRBJ2-2; D gene ambiguous. Germline V gives CDR1 SGHNT, CDR2 YENEEA. V lost 6 bases and J lost 2, with 10 bases in between. This CDR3 has 14 amino acids. CDR3 region: CASRGLPNTGELFF. For the CDR3, the DNA is TGTGCCAGCAGGGGCCTCCCAAACACCGGGGAGCTGTTTTTT.

This chain uses TRBV7-8 with TRBJ1-2; 9 bases match TRBD1. Germline-derived CDR1 and CDR2 are SGHVS and FQNEAQ. The trim removed 1 base at V and 8 bases at J, leaving 8 bases unmatched. The CDR3 is 15 amino acids. CDR3 sequence: CASSLGFGTGRGYTF. DNA for the CDR3: TGTGCCAGCAGCTTAGGGTTCGGGACAGGGAGAGGCTACACCTTC.

The chain links TRBV7-2 to TRBJ2-1, with 7 bases that match TRBD2. V trimming: 6 bases; J trimming: 5 bases; junction bases outside the gene matches: 4. Germline V gene lookup returns CDR1 SGHTA and CDR2 FQGNSA. This CDR3 has 13 residues. This CDR3 is CASRLAPNNEQFF. The CDR3 DNA follows: TGTGCCAGCAGACTAGCGCCTAACAATGAGCAGTTCTTC.

V usage is TRBV19 and J usage is TRBJ1-5; TRBD1 is a possible D gene (5 bases). CDR1 LNHDA and CDR2 SQIVND come from the germline V gene (reference sequence). V was trimmed by 3 bases and J by 4 bases, leaving 19 bases between them. This CDR3 has 17 residues. As DNA, the CDR3 is TGTGCCAGTAGTATCGTTTTTGGGGCAGGATTGAATCAGCCCCAGCATTTT. Protein sequence: CASSIVFGAGLNQPQHF.

The chain couples TRBV7-6 to TRBJ2-1, with 7 positions matching TRBD2. The germline V gene has CDR1 SGHVS and CDR2 FNYEAQ. Germline trimming cut 5 bases from V and 2 bases from J; bases unmatched to any gene: 9. CDR3 length: 16 residues. CDR3 bases: TGTGCCAGCAGCCCTGTGACTAGCCGAGCCTACAATGAGCAGTTCTTC. Translated, it gives CASSPVTSRAYNEQFF.

This chain uses TRBV6-5 with TRBJ1-2; 9 bases are a match to TRBD1. This CDR3 has 14 amino acids. Germline V gene sequence: CDR1 MNHEY, CDR2 SVGAGI. Germline trimming cut 6 bases from V and 4 bases from J; bases unmatched to any gene: 6. CDR3 sequence reads: CASRGTGIIYGYTF. DNA of the CDR3: TGTGCCAGCAGGGGGACAGGGATAATCTATGGCTACACCTTC.

The rearrangement joins TRBV7-6 to TRBJ2-7; 7 nucleotides align to TRBD1. Germline-derived CDR1 and CDR2 are SGHVS and FNYEAQ. The length of the CDR3 is 16 residues. Trimming at V came to 1 base and at J to 0 bases, leaving 6 bases not matched to a gene. In nucleotides, the CDR3 is TGTGCCAGCAGCTTAGAAGTTAGGACAGGCTCCTACGAGCAGTACTTC. Amino acid sequence: CASSLEVRTGSYEQYF. The variable domain in full, completed from reference TRBV7-6 and TRBJ2-7, reads GAGVSQSPRYKVTKRGQDVALRCDPISGHVSLYWYRQALGQGPEFLTYFNYEAQQDKSGLPNDRFSAERPEGSISTLTIQRTEQRDSAMYRCASSLEVRTGSYEQYFGPGTRLTVT.

The chain carries TRBV6-6 and TRBJ2-3, with 7 bases matching TRBD1. The V gene's germline CDR1 is MNHNY and CDR2 SVGAGI (reference sequence). Trimming removed 8 bases from V and 4 bases from J; junction bases left unmatched: 12. This CDR3 contains 15 residues. The DNA of the CDR3 is TGTGCCAGCTCCTCCCCAGGGGGTCGTGCAGATACGCAGTATTTT. This codes for CASSSPGGRADTQYF.

The chain recombines TRBV7-8 with TRBJ1-2; 7 nucleotides line up with TRBD1. Germline V gives CDR1 SGHVS, CDR2 FQNEAQ. The CDR3 loop spans 16 amino acids. V lost 1 base and J lost 1; bases outside the gene matches: 6. For the CDR3, the DNA is TGTGCCAGCAGCTTAGAAGGGGGCCAGCTTAACTATGGCTACACCTTC. Translation gives CASSLEGGQLNYGYTF.

The chain employs TRBV12-2 and TRBJ1-5; TRBD1 is taken as the D call from the table, unchecked against the DNA. TRBV12-2 is designated a pseudogene. This CDR3 is built from 15 residues. CDR3 bases: TGTGCAAGTCGCTACCCCCAGTTCGGCAATCAGCCCCAGCATTTT. It is translated as CASRYPQFGNQPQHF.

The V and J genes are TRBV19 and TRBJ1-1, with D unclear. The V gene's germline CDR1 is LNHDA and CDR2 SQIVND (reference sequence). Trimming removed 1 base from V and 0 bases from J, with 9 bases in between. The CDR3 is 15 residues long. Written as DNA, the CDR3 is TGTGCCAGTAGTATAGTCGCCGGGATGAACACTGAAGCTTTCTTT. This codes for CASSIVAGMNTEAFF.

The chain is built from TRBV4-1 and TRBJ1-4, with D possibly TRBD1 on 6 matching bases. Per the germline V gene, CDR1 is MGHRA and CDR2 is YSYEKL. The CDR3 totals 16 residues. Trimming shortened V by 0 bases and J by 4 bases, and 12 bases separated the two germline ends. The CDR3 nucleotides read TGCGCCAGCAGCCAAGAACAGGGAAGGATTAATGAAAAACTGTTTTTT. Translated: CASSQEQGRINEKLFF.

The V and J genes are TRBV7-2 and TRBJ1-1; the D gene is possibly TRBD1 (6 bases). CDR3 length: 10 amino acids. V lost 8 bases and J 11 bases, leaving 12 bases between the germline ends. Germline lookup yields CDR1 SGHTA and CDR2 FQGNSA. The CDR3 sequence is CASGYRDAFF. The CDR3 bases are TGTGCCAGCGGGTACAGGGACGCTTTCTTT. The full variable domain, completed using reference TRBV7-2 and TRBJ1-1, is GAGVSQSPSNKVTEKGKDVELRCDPISGHTALYWYRQSLGQGLEFLIYFQGNSAPDKSGLPSDRFSAERTGGSVSTLTIQRTQQEDSAVYLCASGYRDAFFGQGTRLTVV.

V is TRBV7-2 and J is TRBJ1-5; possibly TRBD1 for D (5 bases). CDR3 length: 16 residues. Trimming stripped 5 bases from V and 10 bases from J, with 24 bases between. Germline CDR1 and CDR2: SGHTA and FQGNSA. In DNA form, the CDR3 reads TGTGCCAGCAGCCGCAGTTGGGGGGGGGTAGGTGCCCCCCAGCATTTT. It encodes CASSRSWGGVGAPQHF. The full variable domain, in which reference TRBV7-2 and TRBJ1-5 provide the parts outside the CDR3, is GAGVSQSPSNKVTEKGKDVELRCDPISGHTALYWYRQSLGQGLEFLIYFQGNSAPDKSGLPSDRFSAERTGGSVSTLTIQRTQQEDSAVYLCASSRSWGGVGAPQHFGDGTRLSIL.

This sequence joins TRBV24-1 and TRBJ2-5, with 12 bases lining up with TRBD2. There are 14 residues in the CDR3. V lost 11 bases to trimming and J lost 4 bases; unmatched junction nucleotides: 7. The V gene's germline CDR1 is KGHDR and CDR2 SFDVKD. Written as DNA, the CDR3 is TGTGCCAACAAGGTGACTAGCGGGAGAGAGACCCAGTACTTC. Protein sequence: CANKVTSGRETQYF.

V and J are TRBV7-3 and TRBJ2-1; 7 nucleotides align to TRBD1. Trimming at V came to 4 bases and at J to 15 bases, leaving 12 bases not matched to a gene. The CDR3 extends over 13 amino acids. Germline values: CDR1 SGHTA, CDR2 FQGTGA. The CDR3 DNA is TGTGCCAGCAGCTCGGGGAGACAGGGCGGTCGGTTCTTC. It yields the protein CASSSGRQGGRFF.

The chain carries TRBV7-2 and TRBJ1-1, with D possibly TRBD1 on 6 matching bases. The V gene's germline CDR1 is SGHTA and CDR2 FQGNSA. Trimming left V 0 bases short and J 1 base short, with 9 bases between. The CDR3 is 15 amino acids. The CDR3 sequence: CASSLAGGKNTEAFF. CDR3 sequence (DNA): TGTGCCAGCAGCTTAGCAGGGGGAAAGAACACTGAAGCTTTCTTT.

J is TRBJ2-1 and V is TRBV7-3, with TRBD2 matching 8 bases. Per the germline V gene, CDR1 is SGHTA and CDR2 is FQGTGA. J was trimmed by 4 bases and V by 3 bases; bases with no gene match: 8. This CDR3 has 16 amino acids. Written as DNA, the CDR3 is TGTGCCAGCAGCTTGCCGGCGAGCGGGGGTTACAATGAGCAGTTCTTC. Encoded protein: CASSLPASGGYNEQFF.

The chain employs TRBV5-1 and TRBJ1-2; the match to TRBD1 covers 7 bases. There are 14 residues in the CDR3. V lost 0 bases to trimming and J lost 4 bases; unmatched junction nucleotides: 3. CDR1 and CDR2 (germline): SGHRS, YFSETQ. CDR3 nucleotide sequence: TGCGCCAGCAGCTTGGCCCGGACAGGCTATGGCTACACCTTC. Encoded protein: CASSLARTGYGYTF. The variable domain in full, completed from reference TRBV5-1 and TRBJ1-2, reads KAGVTQTPRYLIKTRGQQVTLSCSPISGHRSVSWYQQTPGQGLQFLFEYFSETQRNKGNFPGRFSGRQFSNSRSEMNVSTLELGDSALYLCASSLARTGYGYTFGSGTRLTVV.

The chain couples TRBV7-8 to TRBJ1-1; 9 bases match TRBD1. V gave up 2 bases and J gave up 4 bases; unmatched junction bases: 14. The CDR3 runs to 18 residues. Germline CDR1 is SGHVS and CDR2 is FQNEAQ. This CDR3 is CASSLHERTGAGGTEAFF. The CDR3 DNA sequence: TGTGCCAGCAGCTTACACGAACGGACAGGGGCCGGGGGCACTGAAGCTTTCTTT.

V is TRBV24-1 and J is TRBJ2-1; maybe TRBD2 (5 bases). Per germline, CDR1 KGHDR and CDR2 SFDVKD. The V gene lost 1 base and the J gene lost 5 bases, with 20 bases spanning the gap. This CDR3 is built from 18 residues. The CDR3 bases are TGTGCCACCAGTGATTTAGGACCGGGGAGAATTGTTGACAATGAGCAGTTCTTC. Translation gives CATSDLGPGRIVDNEQFF.